Presented here are 26 T cell receptor beta chains from one specimen sequenced in a study of Graves' ophthalmopathy and Graves' hyperthyroidism. For repertoire sequencing, the TCR beta CDR3 regions were amplified from RNA transcripts. HTBI primers were employed in first-round RT-PCR, then a second-round multiplex PCR followed. MiXCR, applied by TCRdb to the multiplex PCR reads, yields one record per CDR3 protein. The sample has 1 million to 1.3 million distinct CDR3 sequences; around a third are singletons. Sequencing was done on a sample of peripheral blood or thyroid tissue (not recorded which). These receptors were taken from an adult man with Graves' hyperthyroidism.

Remarks on this clonotype: This may be a read error, as it is one base from a much larger clone. The rearrangement uses TRBV7-2 and TRBJ1-5; perhaps TRBD1 as D (5 bases). CDR1 is SGHTA, CDR2 FQGNSA, per germline. With 7 bases removed from V and 2 bases from J, the gap between germline ends came to 15 bases. The CDR3 extends over 15 amino acids. The CDR3 DNA reads TGTGCCAGCAAATTCGGCGGGACGGGCAATCAGCCCCAGCATTTT. This sequence encodes CASKFGGTGNQPQHF.

This clonotype was recorded many times. V usage is TRBV5-1 and J usage is TRBJ2-7; D is unresolved. CDR3 length: 14 residues. Germline lookup yields CDR1 SGHRS and CDR2 YFSETQ. Trimming took 4 bases from V and 1 from J, leaving 12 bases between them. The CDR3 loop is CASSAQTESYEQYF. CDR3 in DNA: TGCGCCAGCAGCGCCCAAACAGAATCCTACGAGCAGTACTTC.

This clonotype was seen repeatedly, ten times or more. The chain is built from TRBV7-2 and TRBJ2-2; D ambiguous. There are 13 residues in the CDR3. Trimming removed 2 bases at V and 4 bases at J, with 5 bases between. Per germline, CDR1 SGHTA and CDR2 FQGNSA. In DNA, the CDR3 is TGTGCCAGCAGCTTATATCGCACCGGGGAGCTGTTTTTT. This translates into CASSLYRTGELFF.

The sample holds many counts of this clonotype. The chain joins TRBV14 to TRBJ1-6; D remains unclear. Germline loops: CDR1 SGHDN, CDR2 FVKESK. Between the trimmed V and J ends, which lost 2 bases and 5 bases, there was a span of 10 bases. This CDR3 spans 15 amino acids. The CDR3 sequence is CASSQFLTNNSPLHF. The CDR3 region has the DNA TGTGCCAGCAGCCAATTTCTGACGAATAATTCACCCCTCCACTTT.

This clonotype was seen at least ten times. The J gene is TRBJ2-5, the V gene TRBV19; D might be TRBD1 (5 bases). CDR1 LNHDA and CDR2 SQIVND come from the germline V gene (reference sequence). The V end was cut by 5 bases, the J end by 1 base, with 11 bases between. The CDR3 length is 14 residues. CDR3 bases: TGTGCCAGTAGTCTGACAGCCACCCAAGAGACCCAGTACTTC. This translates into CASSLTATQETQYF.

This clonotype has a handful of counts. This chain uses TRBV4-2 with TRBJ1-4; D is perhaps TRBD1 (6 bases). The V gene's germline CDR1 is LGHNA and CDR2 YNFKEQ. V dropped 1 base and J dropped 6 bases, with 12 bases sitting between them. This CDR3 has 15 amino acids. CDR3 in amino acids: CASSQVNREDEKLFF. CDR3 DNA sequence: TGTGCCAGCAGCCAAGTTAACAGGGAGGATGAAAAACTGTTTTTT.

The sample holds a few counts of this clonotype. V is TRBV6-5 and J is TRBJ2-7; D call uncertain. CDR1 is MNHEY, CDR2 SVGAGI, per germline. The CDR3 covers 14 residues. The CDR3: CVTAIGRSSYEQYF. The CDR3 region has the DNA TGTGTAACAGCTATAGGGCGATCGTCCTACGAGCAGTACTTC.

In its sample, this clonotype was seen many times. The chain is built from TRBV7-6 and TRBJ1-1; D is unresolved. This CDR3 contains 17 residues. Per germline, CDR1 SGHVS and CDR2 FNYEAQ. Trimming removed 2 bases at V and 1 base at J, with 17 bases between. The CDR3 DNA reads TGTGCCAGCAGCTTACAACCGGGAAGGATCCGGAACACTGAAGCTTTCTTT. Its protein product is CASSLQPGRIRNTEAFF.

This clonotype was recorded a few times. The chain links TRBV5-1 to TRBJ1-5; 9 bases line up with TRBD1. Germline V CDR1 and CDR2: SGHRS, YFSETQ. The length of the CDR3 is 15 residues. After removal of 4 bases from V and 6 bases from J, the junction contained 8 bases not matched to a gene. CDR3 DNA: TGCGCCAGCAGCAACGGGACAGGGAGGTTTCAGCCCCAGCATTTT. Amino acid sequence: CASSNGTGRFQPQHF.

This chain connects TRBV9 to TRBJ2-5; D is possibly TRBD1 (5 bases). Germline assignment: CDR1 SGDLS and CDR2 YYNGEE. V dropped 3 bases and J dropped 6 bases, with 15 bases sitting between them. The CDR3 is 14 amino acids. The CDR3 sequence: CASSGGAGWQTQYF. In nucleotides, the CDR3 is TGTGCCAGCAGCGGAGGTGCAGGGTGGCAGACCCAGTACTTC.

This clonotype has more than one count but fewer than ten. The chain is built from TRBV4-1 and TRBJ1-1, with 9 bases lining up with TRBD1. The CDR3 covers 16 residues. Per germline, CDR1 MGHRA and CDR2 YSYEKL. After removal of 4 bases from V and 8 bases from J, the junction contained 14 bases not matched to a gene. The CDR3 nucleotides are TGCGCCAGCAGCCTAGAGGGACAGGGCGAGGATCTCGAAGCTTTCTTT. Protein product: CASSLEGQGEDLEAFF.

To note about this clonotype: The junction shows a germline mismatch at one end, possibly a read error. This rearrangement joins TRBV13 to TRBJ2-5; 8 bases map to TRBD2. This CDR3 comprises 13 residues. CDR1 is PRHDT and CDR2 is FYEKMQ in the germline V gene (reference sequence). The CDR3 is CSSSRREGETQYF. The CDR3 DNA reads TGTTCCAGCAGCCGCCGGGAGGGAGAGACCCAGTACTTC.

The chain is built from TRBV7-2 and TRBJ2-5; 14 nucleotides line up with TRBD2. The ends lost 5 bases at V and 5 bases at J; junction bases unmatched: 7. Germline CDR1 is SGHTA and CDR2 is FQGNSA. CDR3 length equals 16 residues. The CDR3 here is CASSPGTSGREETQYF. The CDR3 DNA reads TGTGCCAGCAGCCCCGGGACTAGCGGGAGAGAGGAGACCCAGTACTTC. Full variable domain (outside the CDR3, taken from reference TRBV7-2 and TRBJ2-5): GAGVSQSPSNKVTEKGKDVELRCDPISGHTALYWYRQSLGQGLEFLIYFQGNSAPDKSGLPSDRFSAERTGGSVSTLTIQRTQQEDSAVYLCASSPGTSGREETQYFGPGTRLLVL.

Of note for this clonotype: A much larger clone is a single base away; this may be a read error. This chain connects TRBV7-6 to TRBJ1-1, with a possible D match to TRBD1 (5 bases). Germline assignment: CDR1 SGHVS and CDR2 FNYEAQ. This CDR3 has 14 amino acids. The CDR3 is CAGSLDLGGTEAFF. The CDR3, as DNA: TGTGCCGGCAGCTTGGATCTGGGGGGGACTGAAGCTTTCTTT.

V gene TRBV29-1 combines with J gene TRBJ2-5; a possible D gene is TRBD2 (6 bases). CDR1 and CDR2 (germline): SQVTM, ANQGSEA. The V and J ends lost 6 bases and 2 bases respectively, with 13 bases between them. The CDR3 length is 13 residues. This chain's CDR3 is CSVRTGTQETQYF. CDR3 nucleotide sequence: TGCAGCGTGAGAACCGGGACTCAAGAGACCCAGTACTTC.

The chain joins TRBV29-1 to TRBJ1-2; weak D call: TRBD1 (6 bases). CDR1 is SQVTM and CDR2 is ANQGSEA in the germline V gene. This CDR3 is built from 13 residues. Trimming took 4 bases from V and 5 from J, leaving 14 bases between them. The CDR3 sequence is CSVVGGTTYGYTF. Here the CDR3 DNA reads TGCAGCGTTGTAGGGGGGACAACTTATGGCTACACCTTC.

This clonotype was detected ten times or more. The chain joins TRBV7-8 to TRBJ2-7; TRBD1 might be the D (6 bases). This CDR3 has 17 amino acids. Trimming shortened V by 1 base and J by 2 bases, and 18 bases separated the two germline ends. Germline-derived CDR1 and CDR2 are SGHVS and FQNEAQ. Written as DNA, the CDR3 is TGTGCCAGCAGCTTAGGACCACAGGGCGTTGGTACCTACGAGCAGTACTTC. It specifies CASSLGPQGVGTYEQYF. Complete variable domain (other parts from reference TRBV7-8 and TRBJ2-7): GAGVSQSPRYKVAKRGQDVALRCDPISGHVSLFWYQQALGQGPEFLTYFQNEAQLDKSGLPSDRFFAERPEGSVSTLKIQRTQQEDSAVYLCASSLGPQGVGTYEQYFGPGTRLTVT.

This clonotype was picked up a small number of times. The chain joins TRBV20-1 to TRBJ1-2, with D possibly being TRBD1 (6 bases). The CDR3 totals 15 residues. Trimming removed 7 bases at V and 6 bases at J, with 24 bases between. Germline assignment: CDR1 DFQATT and CDR2 SNEGSKA (reference sequence). Written as DNA, the CDR3 is TGCAGTGTATGGAAGGGGACCCTTCAGGGGCATGGCTACACCTTC. Protein product: CSVWKGTLQGHGYTF.

The chain recombines TRBV7-8 with TRBJ1-5, with D possibly being TRBD1 (5 bases). The germline gives CDR1 SGHVS, CDR2 FQNEAQ. The germline V and J ends were trimmed by 7 bases and 7 bases, with 20 bases remaining between them. This CDR3 has 15 residues. Here the CDR3 reads CASIEGLGVSQPQHF. CDR3 coding DNA: TGTGCCAGCATCGAGGGTTTGGGGGTGAGCCAGCCCCAGCATTTT.

This chain uses TRBV7-3 with TRBJ2-5; 11 bases match TRBD2. CDR3 length: 20 amino acids. Per germline, CDR1 SGHTA and CDR2 FQGTGA. V gave up 1 base and J gave up 3 bases; unmatched junction bases: 16. The CDR3 region has the DNA TGTGCCAGCAGCTTAAGCAGATCCCGAAACCCACTAGCGGGAGAAGAGACCCAGTACTTC. It is translated as CASSLSRSRNPLAGEETQYF.

This clonotype was seen at least ten times. V gene TRBV29-1 combines with J gene TRBJ2-7; 16 nucleotides align to TRBD2. V dropped 6 bases and J dropped 7; count of bases not matched to a gene: 6. The CDR3 loop spans 14 amino acids. The germline V gene encodes CDR1 SQVTM and CDR2 ANQGSEA. The CDR3 DNA reads as TGCAGCGTGGGGACTAGCGGGAGGGCCGGGGAGCAGTACTTC. It translates to CSVGTSGRAGEQYF.

In its sample, this clonotype was seen many times. This sequence joins TRBV19 and TRBJ2-5, with 9 positions matching TRBD2. This CDR3 spans 15 amino acids. Looked up from germline, CDR1 is LNHDA and CDR2 is SQIVND (reference sequence). Trimming cost V 4 bases and J 3 bases; bases outside gene matches: 6. This chain's CDR3 is CASSTDRLAEETQYF. DNA for the CDR3: TGTGCCAGTAGTACGGACCGACTAGCGGAAGAGACCCAGTACTTC.

The chain uses TRBV5-8 and TRBJ1-3; no firm D call. This CDR3 has 14 amino acids. Germline V CDR1 and CDR2: SGHTS, YDEGEE. V gave up 2 bases and J gave up 2 bases, with 8 bases separating them. CDR3 coding DNA: TGTGCCAGCAGCTTCGGAGAGACTGGAAACACCATATATTTT. This gives the protein CASSFGETGNTIYF.

A remark on this clonotype: This may arise from a read error, as a much more abundant clone is one base away. The chain uses TRBV19 and TRBJ2-7, with 7 bases aligning to TRBD1. This CDR3 contains 13 residues. Unmatched junction bases numbered 3, after V lost 6 bases and J lost 1 base. Germline CDR1 LNHDA, CDR2 SQIVND (reference sequence). The CDR3 reads CASRHRGSYEQYF. The CDR3 DNA follows: TGTGCCAGTAGACACAGGGGTTCCTACGAGCAGTACTTC.

The V and J genes are TRBV7-2 and TRBJ2-2; TRBD2 agrees at 9 bases. The DNA matches TRBJ2-3 better at its end, which makes the J call doubtful. Germline CDR1 SGHTA, CDR2 FQGNSA. The CDR3 runs to 14 residues. This CDR3 reads CASSLVGLADTQYF. The CDR3 nucleotides are TGTGCCAGCAGCTTAGTCGGACTAGCGGATACGCAGTATTTT.

This clonotype was seen ten or more times. The V and J genes are TRBV11-2 and TRBJ2-5; D possibly corresponds to TRBD2 (7 bases). This CDR3 has 14 residues. CDR1 SGHAT and CDR2 FQNNGV come from the germline V gene. Trimming took off 4 bases at V and 2 bases at J, with 11 bases between the two ends. CDR3 amino acids: CASSSGGHQETQYF. The DNA for the CDR3 is TGTGCCAGCAGCTCCGGGGGGCATCAAGAGACCCAGTACTTC.